This note documents a single TCR beta chain sequence. Original processing methods: Counts of nucleated cells, estimated from reference gene primer amplification, were obtained. Sequencing was performed with immunoSEQ multiplex PCR; in TCRdb, only in-frame clones are kept and a portion is missing. The V and J calls and clone size were taken over from that table, and D and trimming were inferred from the DNA. The sample lists about 240,000 clones; roughly 79% were seen once. The CDR3 runs 15 residues. Trimming left V 0 bases short and J 4 bases short, with 7 bases between. Germline CDR1 and CDR2: MNHEY and SVGAGI. In Seattle, patients joined the study during active infection and were tracked longitudinally. These data come from a study of blood T cell repertoires in COVID-19. Study in general: Acute and convalescent COVID-19 samples came from the United States, Italy and Spain. PBMCs, B-cell-depleted T cells, or T cells were the source of the cDNA or gDNA that made up the material.

V and J are TRBV6-5 and TRBJ1-6; a weak D match, TRBD1 (5 bases). Sequencing input: peripheral blood. This clonotype was obtained from a woman at least 80 years old with COVID-19, enrolled during active disease. CDR3 bases: TGTGCCAGCAGTTACTCGACAGCTTATAATTCACCCCTCCACTTT. Translation: CASSYSTAYNSPLHF.